This entry features one T cell receptor (beta chain) sequence. Its specific antigen is unknown. It has no much larger one-base neighbor in the sample; base qualities were not kept. Relative to germline, V is missing 8 bases and J is missing 8 bases, with 10 bases of the junction outside any gene match. The CDR3 starts with the cysteine, ends with the phenylalanine, and has 14 residues. Kept here is only the CDR3 DNA, which spans 42 bases and is read in frame from base 1. Per the germline V gene, SQVTM is the CDR1 and ANQGSEA is the CDR2. The sample belongs to a study of cytomegalovirus exposure and HLA in healthy donors (dated by TCRdb to about 2017). Broadly, across the study: According to an earlier analysis of 550 to 750 of the donors, some 170 million T cells yielded over 100 million unique TCR beta sequences and 276 Gb of sequence data. About 310 gigabases of sequencing data and approximately 85 million unique TCR sequences were included in an early release covering 550 to 800 HLA-typed donors. Of the approximately 400 genotyped donors, around 81% fell in the genetic ancestry cluster associated with self-reported Caucasian donors. The study aimed to test whether cataloging public T cell receptors could reveal signatures of past pathogen exposure. The T cell repertoires of some 700 subjects were profiled by immunosequencing and related to cytomegalovirus serostatus. Besides the first cohort of around 700 subjects, a separate validation cohort made up of roughly 120 different subjects was used. The study combined high-throughput TCR immunosequencing, statistical association of individual TCRs with disease status, and machine learning to predict cytomegalovirus infection status. In a later analysis, previously published TCR beta repertoires from 550 to 750 donors were re-analyzed and high-resolution HLA genotyping was added so that TCR occurrence patterns could be studied. Rather than using new phenotypic data, the later analysis identified candidate immune exposures from TCR beta sequences and from how often those sequences occurred across donors. To decide whether each TCR beta V gene segment behaved as functional or pseudogenic, an earlier analysis of approximately 600 of the donors relied on high-throughput TCR beta sequencing. Donor age, sex, ethnicity and CMV serostatus were collected together with the repertoire data. In a later genetic analysis, genome-wide SNP genotypes for about 60% of the 666 donors were used, and that subset was treated as a discovery cohort. All discovery cohort repertoires had been generated using a single sequencing platform. HLA typing covered class I and class II loci at four-digit resolution. Typing coverage varied by locus: about 629-640 donors for A, B, C, DRB1 and DQB1; some 520 for DQA1; around 610 for DPA1; approximately 490 for DPB1. Because of strong linkage in the cohort, roughly five DR-DQ haplotypes were treated as single units for association and clustering. Among about 400 genotyped donors of the cohort, an average of around 250,000 unique TCR beta nucleotide sequences was sequenced per donor, of which about 18% were non-productive.

General study outcomes and caveats: Most TCR sequences were seen in very few donors, while some public TCRs were found in many individuals. The study listed 150 to 200 TCR beta chains as associated with cytomegalovirus. Correlated functional status among segregating V segments might reflect linkage disequilibrium, but an unknown experimental factor could not be ruled out. Compared with equally common non-associated chains, HLA-associated TCR beta chains in a later analysis were more clonally expanded and had lower generation probabilities. A further reported finding was that TCR beta sequences accurately predicted the HLA-A and HLA-B alleles for most subjects in the first cohort. Because counts were too low, under 20 rarely observed V segments, including chromosome 9 orphons, were left out of the earlier analysis of 587 of the donors. A later analysis associated 15,000 to 20,000 TCR beta sequences with specific HLA alleles at a false discovery rate of 0.05. Because HLA typing was missing for some donors at each locus, association tests included only the typed subset. Several of the top co-occurrence clusters appeared to be linked to parvovirus B19, influenza, CMV and Epstein-Barr virus, according to a later analysis. An earlier analysis of approximately 590 of the donors showed that most TCR beta V segments appeared in productive rearrangements either about 87% or about 30% of the time, which broadly matched IMGT annotations. A later genetic analysis reported fewer N-insertions in productive TCRs among donors in an Asian-associated ancestry cluster than the approximately 670-donor mean. In vitro tests confirmed that a few of the cytomegalovirus-associated TCR beta chains recognize cytomegalovirus antigens. This cohort had only TCR beta chains sequenced, and the lack of alpha or paired-chain data limited which features could be detected. A later genetic analysis associated a missense DCLRE1C variant with V-gene and J-gene trimming of TCR beta chains, and an independent cohort replicated the association. Cytomegalovirus status was reported to be diagnosed by the classifier with high specificity and sensitivity in both the original and validation cohorts. It was suggested by the authors that the approach could potentially be generalized to other disease states and immunological phenotypes. Presence/absence analyses assumed roughly uniform sequencing depth across donors, an assumption that may not hold. According to a later analysis, most CMV-associated TCR beta chains appeared to be HLA-restricted, and the HLA associations seemed to be driven largely by CMV exposure. Because the 87-base-pair reads could not distinguish some IMGT-functional V segments, including TRBV6-2 and TRBV6-3, those segments were excluded. Immune exposure information for the cohort was limited to CMV serostatus. A cluster of highly shared sequence variants was judged likely to represent a technical artifact of the sequencing pipeline. When HLA alleles, especially DR and DQ, strongly co-occurred, TCR associations were difficult to assign to individual alleles. According to a later analysis, TCR association rates differed among HLA loci, with DRB1 alleles showing the most associated TCRs and HLA-C alleles showing the fewest.

The library was prepared using the immunoSEQ multiplex PCR assay. For the multiplex PCR, a mixture combining 60 forward primers for TCR Vbeta segments and 13 reverse primers for TCR Jbeta segments was used. A multiplex PCR assay on genomic DNA amplified the CDR3 region of rearranged TCR beta genes. The amplified TCR beta libraries were sequenced on the Illumina HiSeq System as 87-base-pair reads. The original methods were these. A later analysis counted approximately 84 million unique TCR beta chains across the 650 to 800 repertoires, and roughly 10 million of these chains were shared by at least two donors. To remove PCR and sequencing errors, raw reads were error-corrected and collapsed into unique sequences using a nearest-neighbor algorithm that merged closely related sequences. Alignment of CDR3 sequences to IMGT reference sequences was used to assign V, D and J gene segments. For a sequence to be retained, at least a six-nucleotide match to both a V gene segment and a J gene segment was required. A rearrangement was called productive if the CDR3 had no stop codons and remained in frame with V and J, and every other rearrangement was called non-productive. Following IMGT convention, CDR3 was defined as the stretch from the second conserved V-encoded cysteine to the conserved J-encoded phenylalanine. In an earlier analysis of some 550 of the donors, sequences lacking an unambiguous match to a single V gene segment were excluded. In an earlier analysis of 587 of the donors, V segments were called functional above 56.7% productive rearrangements and were called segregating when the between-donor standard deviation exceeded 5%. To diagnose cytomegalovirus status from the catalog of TCR beta chain sequences, a statistical classification framework was built. A later analysis assigned V and J genes by comparing TCR nucleotide sequences with IMGT/GENE-DB human TR gene sequences. A later analysis assigned CDR3 sequences and most-parsimonious VDJ recombination scenarios with the TCRdist pipeline. A later analysis defined each TCR beta chain by its CDR3 amino acid sequence plus V-gene family, and excluded reads lacking a unique V-gene family. As a way to deal with suspected cross-contamination and a sequencing artifact, a later analysis dropped 592 nucleotide sequences that were highly shared and had low generation probability. For each public chain, a later analysis derived a clonal expansion index from normalized ranks of inferred template counts within each repertoire. Generation probabilities in a later analysis came from a VDJ recombination model fitted to out-of-frame rearrangements, and those results were checked against IGoR. A later analysis scored TCR-TCR, TCR-HLA and TCR-CMV co-occurrence with hypergeometric tests, applying a repertoire-size bias correction to TCR pairs. To estimate false discovery rates, a later analysis permuted the HLA or CMV assignments 20 times. A later analysis grouped co-occurring TCRs with DBSCAN, adding TCRdist sequence similarity when clustering within HLA-allele-positive subsets. For co-occurrence clustering, repertoires with fewer than 30,000 or more than 120,000 public chains were excluded, along with 5 or 6 repertoires with anomalous nucleotide sharing. TCRdb limited this immuneACCESS table to in-frame rearrangements with V and J called. A share of clones is missing; checked studies link under half to unresolved V genes, and the rest is unexplained. Clonal size and the V and J genes are those of that table, whereas D and trimming came from the DNA. The sample profile shows about 130,000 clones; over 70% of them were found once. The top ten hold 1.3% to 1.5% of the sample.

The cohort was made up of several hundred healthy bone marrow donors. Cohort members were all nominally healthy when sampled, although unrecorded immune exposures were likely present. The donor tested CMV seronegative, placing the donor among the 350 to 400 seronegative members of the cohort. Each donor provided a peripheral blood sample, and peripheral blood mononuclear cells were used for TCR beta sequencing. The Qiagen DNeasy Blood Extraction Kit was used to extract genomic DNA from the blood cell samples. The chain joins TRBV29-1 to TRBJ1-4, and TRBD1 aligns with 11 junction nucleotides. The receptor's source is a woman in her thirties or forties in good health and CMV-seronegative. Sample: PBMCs. The CDR3 loop reads CSFAPGTGGEKLFF. The DNA sequence is TGCAGCTTTGCCCCCGGGACAGGGGGAGAAAAACTGTTTTTT.